A selection of T cell receptor beta chains follows, all from one sample in a study of cytomegalovirus exposure and HLA in healthy donors. The method was immunoSEQ multiplex PCR; TCRdb's version includes in-frame clones alone and lacks a portion of them. The sample gives about 150,000 clones, roughly 62% of which show up once; approximately 4.2% is in the top ten. The source material was PBMCs. The receptors stem from a man between 60 and 75 years old in good health and CMV-seronegative. Both conserved end residues are trimmed from each CDR3.

j_call	v_call	cdr3_length	cdr3_aa
TRBJ2-1	TRBV5-4	13	ASSPRTATYNEQF
TRBJ2-5	TRBV5-1	14	ASTYRQGSIQETQY
TRBJ2-3	TRBV27	16	ASSTSLLAGGGTDTQY
TRBJ2-7	TRBV5-1	13	ASSATTGSVDEQY
TRBJ1-1	TRBV27	12	ASSLWEGNTEAF
TRBJ2-2	TRBV19	13	ASSIGGLPTGELF
TRBJ1-6	TRBV6-5	14	ASSYGWDRNNSPLH
TRBJ1-1	TRBV11-2	14	ASSLRQEGASASAF
TRBJ2-1	TRBV25-1	15	ASSESRGLAGSNEQF
TRBJ1-5	TRBV7-9	13	ASSSGQYSNQPQH
TRBJ1-3	TRBV5-6	13	ASSLAGRGGNTIY
TRBJ2-2	TRBV5-5	15	ASSPGGTQSGTGELF
TRBJ2-5	TRBV11-2	11	ASSSLVRETQY
TRBJ2-2	TRBV5-1	14	ASSFESVANTGELF
TRBJ1-1	TRBV19	14	ASSIVPTTMNTEAF
TRBJ1-1	TRBV27	16	ASSFFPGQGVELNEAF
TRBJ1-5	TRBV10-3	12	AISGSGLNQPQH
TRBJ2-7	TRBV28	13	ASTLGVIADYEQY
TRBJ2-1	TRBV28	12	ATGGLQTYNEQF
TRBJ2-7	TRBV27	12	ASSLGVAAYEQY
TRBJ1-1	TRBV6-6	12	ASSYGGGNTEAF
TRBJ2-7	TRBV10-2	12	ASRETSGNYEQY
TRBJ1-5	TRBV7-5	14	ARSTLRGPRNQPQH
TRBJ2-1	TRBV2	16	ASSEAQGGLGVLNEQF
TRBJ2-3	TRBV11-2	16	ASSIRDRGRLITDTQY
TRBJ1-4	TRBV27	12	ASSRTGTNEKLF
TRBJ1-5	TRBV5-6	15	ASSLVGGTGGDQPQH
TRBJ2-1	TRBV4-2	14	ASSRTGLAERNEQF
TRBJ2-5	TRBV7-3	13	ASSDPSEVSETQY
TRBJ2-3	TRBV28	13	ASSSKGTGVDTQY
TRBJ1-5	TRBV5-7	16	ASSLARDNETSYQPQH
TRBJ1-1	TRBV18	13	ASSPSREGNTEAF
TRBJ2-1	TRBV10-3	12	AIRDYSSYNEQF
TRBJ1-4	TRBV6-5	12	ASSYSNGNEKLF
TRBJ2-2	TRBV9	14	ASSPHGTAATGELF
TRBJ2-7	TRBV6-6	12	ASSTGGRLYEQY